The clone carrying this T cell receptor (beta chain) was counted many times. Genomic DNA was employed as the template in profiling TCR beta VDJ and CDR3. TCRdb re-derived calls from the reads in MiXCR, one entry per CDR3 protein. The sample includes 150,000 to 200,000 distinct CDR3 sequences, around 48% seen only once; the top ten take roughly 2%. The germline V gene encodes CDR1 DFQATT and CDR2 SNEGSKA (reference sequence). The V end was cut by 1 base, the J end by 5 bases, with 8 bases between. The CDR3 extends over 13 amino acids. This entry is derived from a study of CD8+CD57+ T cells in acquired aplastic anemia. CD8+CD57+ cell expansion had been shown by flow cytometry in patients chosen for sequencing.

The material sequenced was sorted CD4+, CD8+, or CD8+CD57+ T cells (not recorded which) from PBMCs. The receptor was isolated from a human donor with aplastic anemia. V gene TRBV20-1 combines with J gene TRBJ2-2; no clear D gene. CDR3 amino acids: CSARGAETGELFF. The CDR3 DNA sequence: TGCAGTGCTAGAGGGGCGGAGACCGGGGAGCTGTTTTTT.